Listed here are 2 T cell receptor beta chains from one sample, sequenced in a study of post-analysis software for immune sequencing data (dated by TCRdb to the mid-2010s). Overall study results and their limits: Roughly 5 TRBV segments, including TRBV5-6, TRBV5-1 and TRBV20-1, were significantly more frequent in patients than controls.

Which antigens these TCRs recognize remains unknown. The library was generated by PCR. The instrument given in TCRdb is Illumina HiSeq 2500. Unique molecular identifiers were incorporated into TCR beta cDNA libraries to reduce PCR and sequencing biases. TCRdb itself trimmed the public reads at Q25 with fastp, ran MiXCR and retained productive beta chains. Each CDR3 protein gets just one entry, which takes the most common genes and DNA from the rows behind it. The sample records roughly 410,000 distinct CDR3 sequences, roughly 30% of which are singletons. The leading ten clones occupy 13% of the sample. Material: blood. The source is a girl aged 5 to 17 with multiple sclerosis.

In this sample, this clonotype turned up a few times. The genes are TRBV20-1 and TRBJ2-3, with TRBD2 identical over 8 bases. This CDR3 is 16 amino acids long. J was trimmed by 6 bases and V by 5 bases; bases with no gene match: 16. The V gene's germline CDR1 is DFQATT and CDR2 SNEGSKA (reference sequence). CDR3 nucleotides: TGCAGTGCTTCCCGGGGTAGCGGGGACCTCGGGGATACGCAGTATTTT. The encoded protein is CSASRGSGDLGDTQYF.

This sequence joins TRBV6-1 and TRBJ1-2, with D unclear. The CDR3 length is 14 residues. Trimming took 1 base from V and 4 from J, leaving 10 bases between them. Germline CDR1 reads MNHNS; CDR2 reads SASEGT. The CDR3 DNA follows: TGTGCCAGCAGTGAAGGGGCAGTCTTCTATGGCTACACCTTC. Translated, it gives CASSEGAVFYGYTF.